The 4 T cell receptor beta chains below all came from one sample that was sequenced in a study of blood T cell repertoires in COVID-19. The data were produced by immunoSEQ multiplex PCR, yet TCRdb's version contains in-frame clones alone and is incomplete. The sample yields roughly 45,000 clones, around 80% seen once. The sample consisted of peripheral blood. The receptors come from a woman in her sixties or seventies with acute or convalescent COVID-19.

V gene TRBV5-4 combines with J gene TRBJ1-2; 11 nucleotides agree with TRBD1. J gave up 5 bases and V 5 bases, and 5 bases lay outside the gene matches. Germline loops: CDR1 SGHNT, CDR2 YYREEE (reference sequence). This CDR3 contains 14 residues. Here the CDR3 DNA reads TGTGCCAGCAGTTTAGGACAGGGGGCTTATGGCTACACCTTC. Translation: CASSLGQGAYGYTF. Together with reference TRBV5-4 and TRBJ1-2, the CDR3 gives the full variable domain: ETGVTQSPTHLIKTRGQQVTLRCSSQSGHNTVSWYQQALGQGPQFIFQYYREEENGRGNFPPRFSGLQFPNYSSELNVNALELDDSALYLCASSLGQGAYGYTFGSGTRLTVV.

The chain has TRBV3-1 (or the pseudogene TRBV3-2) and TRBJ1-2; TRBD1 matches 9 bases. The CDR3 contains 13 residues. The junction had 0 bases not matched to a gene; V was cut back by 3 bases and J by 4 bases. Germline V gene data show CDR1 as LGHDT and CDR2 as YNNKEL (reference sequence). The CDR3 loop reads CASSQGQGYGYTF. The CDR3 DNA reads as TGTGCCAGCAGCCAGGGACAGGGCTATGGCTACACCTTC.

The V and J genes are TRBV24-1 and TRBJ2-1, with D tentatively TRBD1 (5 bases). Germline values: CDR1 KGHDR, CDR2 SFDVKD. V was pared by 4 bases and J by 12 bases, with 18 bases between. The CDR3 runs 14 residues. The CDR3 bases are TGTGCCACCAGTGACCTGAGGACACACGTCGGGCAGTTCTTC. It yields the protein CATSDLRTHVGQFF.

V is TRBV5-5 and J is TRBJ2-4; perhaps TRBD2 as D (6 bases). Trimming removed 4 bases at V and 12 bases at J, with 20 bases between. CDR3 length: 14 residues. Germline V gives CDR1 SGHKS, CDR2 YYEKEE (reference sequence). CDR3 amino acids: CASSQWSLLGGQYF. The CDR3 nucleotides are TGTGCCAGCAGCCAATGGTCCCTGCTGGGGGGTCAGTACTTC. Together with reference TRBV5-5 and TRBJ2-4, the CDR3 gives the full variable domain: DAGVTQSPTHLIKTRGQQVTLRCSPISGHKSVSWYQQVLGQGPQFIFQYYEKEERGRGNFPDRFSARQFPNYSSELNVNALLLGDSALYLCASSQWSLLGGQYFGAGTRLSVL.